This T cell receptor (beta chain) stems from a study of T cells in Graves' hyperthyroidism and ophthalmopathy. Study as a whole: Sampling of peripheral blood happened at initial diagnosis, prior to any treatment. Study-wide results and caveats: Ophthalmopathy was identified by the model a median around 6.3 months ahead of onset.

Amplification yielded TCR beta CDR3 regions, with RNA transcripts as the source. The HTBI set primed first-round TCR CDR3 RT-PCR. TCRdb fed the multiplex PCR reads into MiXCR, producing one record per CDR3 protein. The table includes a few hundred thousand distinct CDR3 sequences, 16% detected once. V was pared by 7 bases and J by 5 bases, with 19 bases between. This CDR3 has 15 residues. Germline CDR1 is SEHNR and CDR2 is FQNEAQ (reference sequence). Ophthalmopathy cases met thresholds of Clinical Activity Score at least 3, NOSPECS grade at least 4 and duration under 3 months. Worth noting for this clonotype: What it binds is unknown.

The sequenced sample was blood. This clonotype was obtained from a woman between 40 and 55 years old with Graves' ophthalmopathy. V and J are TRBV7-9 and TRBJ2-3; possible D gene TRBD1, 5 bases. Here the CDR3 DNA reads TGTGCCAGCAACAAAAGGTCCCTAGGGGTAGATACGCAGTATTTT. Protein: CASNKRSLGVDTQYF.